This T cell receptor (beta chain) was observed in a study of T cell repertoires in cytomegalovirus infection. Study summary: From public TCR beta signatures came an indication of both CMV infection and matching HLA type. General study findings and limits: Ex vivo, HLA-C-restricted CMV-specific TCR beta clonotypes prevailed over the rest of the response.

As regards this clonotype: Antigen specificity is unknown.

TCRdb fed the reads into MiXCR, producing one record per CDR3 protein. The sample has some 220,000 distinct CDR3 sequences, roughly an eighth seen once. This CDR3 is built from 13 residues. The germline V gene has CDR1 SQVTM and CDR2 ANQGSEA. V lost 5 bases and J lost 0, with 10 bases in between. V is TRBV29-1 and J is TRBJ1-1, with D hard to call. Sequences were obtained from PBMCs. The origin of this receptor is a human donor in good health (CMV status not recorded). Some clones in this sample may be carry-over from other donors' samples. The CDR3 is CSVPGTMNTEAFF. For the CDR3, the DNA is TGCAGCGTTCCAGGTACCATGAACACTGAAGCTTTCTTT.